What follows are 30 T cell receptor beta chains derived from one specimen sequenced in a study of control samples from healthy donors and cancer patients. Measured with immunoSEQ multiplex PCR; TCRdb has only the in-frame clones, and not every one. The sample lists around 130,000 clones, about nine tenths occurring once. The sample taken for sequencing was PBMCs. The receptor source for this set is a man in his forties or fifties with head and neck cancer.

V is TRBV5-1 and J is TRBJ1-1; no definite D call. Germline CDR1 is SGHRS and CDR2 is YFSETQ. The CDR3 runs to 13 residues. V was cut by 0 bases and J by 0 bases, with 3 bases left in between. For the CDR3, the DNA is TGCGCCAGCAGCTTGGGTATGAACACTGAAGCTTTCTTT. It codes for CASSLGMNTEAFF.

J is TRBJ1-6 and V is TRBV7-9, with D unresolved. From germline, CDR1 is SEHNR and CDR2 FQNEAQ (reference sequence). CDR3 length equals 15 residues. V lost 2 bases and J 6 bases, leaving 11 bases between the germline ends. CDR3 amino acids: CASSLTGIGNSPLHF. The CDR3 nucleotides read TGTGCCAGCAGCTTAACGGGGATCGGTAATTCACCCCTCCACTTT.

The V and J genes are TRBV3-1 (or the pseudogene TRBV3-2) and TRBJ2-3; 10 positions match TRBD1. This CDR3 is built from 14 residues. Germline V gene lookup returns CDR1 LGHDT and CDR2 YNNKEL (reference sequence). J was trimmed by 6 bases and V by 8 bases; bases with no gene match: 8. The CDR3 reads CASHGTGVSDTQYF. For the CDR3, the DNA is TGTGCCAGCCACGGGACAGGGGTCTCGGATACGCAGTATTTT.

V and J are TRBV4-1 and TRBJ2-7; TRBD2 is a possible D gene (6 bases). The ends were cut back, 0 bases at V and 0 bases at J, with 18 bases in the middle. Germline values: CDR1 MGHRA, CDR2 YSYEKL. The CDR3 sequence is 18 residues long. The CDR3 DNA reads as TGCGCCAGCAGCCAAGAGAGGGGTCTAGCGACGAGCTCCTACGAGCAGTACTTC. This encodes CASSQERGLATSSYEQYF.

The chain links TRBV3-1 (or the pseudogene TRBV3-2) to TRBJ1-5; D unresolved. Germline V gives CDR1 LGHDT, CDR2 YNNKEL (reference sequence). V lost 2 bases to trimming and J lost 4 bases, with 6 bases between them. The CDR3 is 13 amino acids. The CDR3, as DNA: TGTGCCAGCAGCCAAAACGTGAATCAGCCCCAGCATTTT. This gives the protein CASSQNVNQPQHF.

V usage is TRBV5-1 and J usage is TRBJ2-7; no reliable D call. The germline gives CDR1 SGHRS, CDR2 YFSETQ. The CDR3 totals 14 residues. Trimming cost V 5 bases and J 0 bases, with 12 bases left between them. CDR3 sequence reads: CASRDQGVSYEQYF. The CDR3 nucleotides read TGCGCCAGCAGAGATCAAGGAGTCTCCTACGAGCAGTACTTC.

In DNA, the CDR3 is TGTGCCAGCAGCCAAGAATTAAGGGGCCGGAGTAGTTCACCCCTCCACTTT. It translates to CASSQELRGRSSSPLHF. The chain carries TRBV14 and TRBJ1-6; maybe TRBD1 (5 bases). There are 17 residues in the CDR3. Trimming shortened V by 0 bases and J by 9 bases, and 18 bases separated the two germline ends. Germline CDR1 SGHDN, CDR2 FVKESK. Complete variable domain (other parts from reference TRBV14 and TRBJ1-6): EAGVTQFPSHSVIEKGQTVTLRCDPISGHDNLYWYRRVMGKEIKFLLHFVKESKQDESGMPNNRFLAERTGGTYSTLKVQPAELEDSGVYFCASSQELRGRSSSPLHFGNGTRLTVT.

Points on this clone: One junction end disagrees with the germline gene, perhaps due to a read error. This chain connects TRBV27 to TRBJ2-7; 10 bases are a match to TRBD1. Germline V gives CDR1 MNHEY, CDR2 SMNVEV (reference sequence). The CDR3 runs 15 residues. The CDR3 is CASSLSGTGVGEQYF. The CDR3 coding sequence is TGTGCCAGCAGCTTATCCGGGACAGGGGTCGGCGAGCAGTACTTC.

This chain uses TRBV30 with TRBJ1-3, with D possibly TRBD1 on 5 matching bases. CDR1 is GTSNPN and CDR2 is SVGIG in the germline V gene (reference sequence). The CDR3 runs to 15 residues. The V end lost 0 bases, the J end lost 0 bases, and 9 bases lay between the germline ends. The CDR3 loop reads CAWSVGAGSGNTIYF. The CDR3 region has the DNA TGTGCCTGGAGTGTAGGGGCAGGCTCTGGAAACACCATATATTTT.

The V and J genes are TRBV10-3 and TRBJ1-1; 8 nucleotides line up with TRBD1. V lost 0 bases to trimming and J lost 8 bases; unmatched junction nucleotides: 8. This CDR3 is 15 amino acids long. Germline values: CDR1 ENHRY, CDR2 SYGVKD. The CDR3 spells CAISESRAGGREAFF. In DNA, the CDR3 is TGTGCCATCAGTGAGTCGAGGGCAGGGGGCAGGGAAGCTTTCTTT.

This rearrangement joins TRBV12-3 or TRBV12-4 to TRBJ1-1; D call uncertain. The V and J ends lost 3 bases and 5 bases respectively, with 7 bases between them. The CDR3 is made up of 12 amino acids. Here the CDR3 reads CASSFQETEAFF. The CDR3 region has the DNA TGTGCCAGCAGTTTTCAGGAGACTGAAGCTTTCTTT.

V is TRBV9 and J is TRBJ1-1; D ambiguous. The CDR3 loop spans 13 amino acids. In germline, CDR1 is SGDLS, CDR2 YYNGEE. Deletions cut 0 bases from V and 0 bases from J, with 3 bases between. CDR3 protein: CASSVDLNTEAFF. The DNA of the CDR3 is TGTGCCAGCAGCGTAGACCTGAACACTGAAGCTTTCTTT.

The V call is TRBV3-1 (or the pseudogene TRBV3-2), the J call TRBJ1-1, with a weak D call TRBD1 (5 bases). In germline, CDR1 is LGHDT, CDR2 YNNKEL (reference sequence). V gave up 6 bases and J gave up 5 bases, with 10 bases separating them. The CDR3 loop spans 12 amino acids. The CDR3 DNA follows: TGTGCCAGCAGAATGGAGGGGACTGAAGCTTTCTTT. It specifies CASRMEGTEAFF.

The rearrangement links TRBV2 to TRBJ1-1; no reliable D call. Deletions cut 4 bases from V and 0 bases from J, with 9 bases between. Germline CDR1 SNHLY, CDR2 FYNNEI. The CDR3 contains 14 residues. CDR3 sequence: CASSVPTVNTEAFF. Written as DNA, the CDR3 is TGTGCCAGCAGTGTCCCGACGGTGAACACTGAAGCTTTCTTT.

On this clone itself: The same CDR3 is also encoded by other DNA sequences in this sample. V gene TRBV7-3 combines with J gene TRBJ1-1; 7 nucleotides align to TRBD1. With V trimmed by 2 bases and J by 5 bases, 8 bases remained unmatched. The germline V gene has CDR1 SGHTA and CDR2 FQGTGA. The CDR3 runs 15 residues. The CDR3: CASSLGRGGRTEAFF. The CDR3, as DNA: TGTGCCAGCAGCTTAGGCAGGGGGGGTCGAACTGAAGCTTTCTTT.

The CDR3 sequence is CASSSGLAESTDTQYF. CDR3 nucleotide sequence: TGTGCCAGCAGCTCCGGACTAGCGGAAAGCACAGATACGCAGTATTTT. The J gene is TRBJ2-3, the V gene TRBV11-3; TRBD2 aligns across 10 bases. With 4 bases clipped from V and 0 bases from J, the junction kept 4 bases outside the gene matches. Germline CDR1 is SGHNT and CDR2 is YENEEA. CDR3 length: 16 residues.

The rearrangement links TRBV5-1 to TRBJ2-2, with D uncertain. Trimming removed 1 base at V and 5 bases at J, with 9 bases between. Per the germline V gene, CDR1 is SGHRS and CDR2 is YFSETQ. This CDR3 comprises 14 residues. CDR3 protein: CASSLRPGTGELFF. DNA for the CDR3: TGCGCCAGCAGCTTGAGACCAGGAACCGGGGAGCTGTTTTTT.

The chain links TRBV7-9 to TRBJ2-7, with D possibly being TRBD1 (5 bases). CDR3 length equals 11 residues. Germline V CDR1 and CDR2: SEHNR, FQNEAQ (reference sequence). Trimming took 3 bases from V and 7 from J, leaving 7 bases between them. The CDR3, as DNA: TGTGCCAGCAGCTTTGGGGCGGAGCAGTACTTC. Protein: CASSFGAEQYF.

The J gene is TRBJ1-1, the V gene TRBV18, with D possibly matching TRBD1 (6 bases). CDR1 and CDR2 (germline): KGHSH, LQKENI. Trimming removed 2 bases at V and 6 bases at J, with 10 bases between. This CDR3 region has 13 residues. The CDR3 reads CASSPMTGAEAFF. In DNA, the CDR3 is TGTGCCAGCTCACCAATGACAGGCGCTGAAGCTTTCTTT.

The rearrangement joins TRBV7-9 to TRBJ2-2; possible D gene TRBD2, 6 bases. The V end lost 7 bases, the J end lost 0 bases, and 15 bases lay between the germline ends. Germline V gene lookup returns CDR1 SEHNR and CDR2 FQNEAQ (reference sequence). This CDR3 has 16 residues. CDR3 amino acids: CASNMRGDSNTGELFF. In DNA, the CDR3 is TGTGCCAGCAACATGCGCGGGGACTCGAACACCGGGGAGCTGTTTTTT.

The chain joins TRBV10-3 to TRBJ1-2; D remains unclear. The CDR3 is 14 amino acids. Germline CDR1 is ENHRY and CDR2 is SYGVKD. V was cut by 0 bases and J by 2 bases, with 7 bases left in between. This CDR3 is CAISESDKNYGYTF. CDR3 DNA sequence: TGTGCCATCAGTGAGTCCGACAAAAACTATGGCTACACCTTC.

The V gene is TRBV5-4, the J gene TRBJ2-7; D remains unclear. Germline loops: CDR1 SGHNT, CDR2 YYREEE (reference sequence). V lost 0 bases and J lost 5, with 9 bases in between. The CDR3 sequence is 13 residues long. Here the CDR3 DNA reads TGTGCCAGCAGCTTGGTTGGGATCCACGAGCAGTACTTC. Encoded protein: CASSLVGIHEQYF.

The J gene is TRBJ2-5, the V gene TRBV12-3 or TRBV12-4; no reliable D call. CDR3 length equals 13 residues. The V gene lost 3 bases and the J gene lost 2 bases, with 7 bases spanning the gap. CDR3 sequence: CASSLASQETQYF. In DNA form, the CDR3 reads TGTGCCAGCAGTTTGGCTTCTCAAGAGACCCAGTACTTC.

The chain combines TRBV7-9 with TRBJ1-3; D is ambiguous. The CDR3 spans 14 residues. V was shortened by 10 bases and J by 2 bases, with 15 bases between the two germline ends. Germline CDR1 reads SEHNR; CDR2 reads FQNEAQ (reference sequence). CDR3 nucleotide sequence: TGTGCCACCAACAGTTTGGTAACTGGAAACACCATATATTTT. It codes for CATNSLVTGNTIYF.

CDR3 bases: TGTGCCAGCAGCTCGGACAGGCCGAACACTGAAGCTTTCTTT. Translated: CASSSDRPNTEAFF. The chain links TRBV7-9 to TRBJ1-1; TRBD1 matches 7 bases. The CDR3 sequence is 14 residues long. The germline V gene has CDR1 SEHNR and CDR2 FQNEAQ (reference sequence). The junction had 3 bases not matched to a gene; V was cut back by 4 bases and J by 1 base.

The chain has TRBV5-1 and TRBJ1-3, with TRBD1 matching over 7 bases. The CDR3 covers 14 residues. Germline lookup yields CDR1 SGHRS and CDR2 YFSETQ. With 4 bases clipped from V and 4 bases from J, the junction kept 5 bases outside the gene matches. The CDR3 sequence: CASSRGTAGNTIYF. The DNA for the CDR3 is TGCGCCAGCAGCCGCGGGACAGCCGGAAACACCATATATTTT.

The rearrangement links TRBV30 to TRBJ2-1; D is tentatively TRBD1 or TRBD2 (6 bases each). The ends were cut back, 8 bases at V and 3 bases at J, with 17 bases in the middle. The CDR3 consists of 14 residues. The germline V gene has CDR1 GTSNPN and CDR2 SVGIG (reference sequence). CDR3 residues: CARGGSGDYNEQFF. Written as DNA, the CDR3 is TGTGCCCGAGGGGGGAGCGGAGACTACAATGAGCAGTTCTTC.

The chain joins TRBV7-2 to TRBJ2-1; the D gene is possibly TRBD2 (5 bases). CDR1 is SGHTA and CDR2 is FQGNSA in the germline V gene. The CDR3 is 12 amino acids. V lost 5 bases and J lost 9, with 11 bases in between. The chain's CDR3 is CASSPTRGEQFF. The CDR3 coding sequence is TGTGCCAGCAGCCCCACACGGGGTGAGCAGTTCTTC.

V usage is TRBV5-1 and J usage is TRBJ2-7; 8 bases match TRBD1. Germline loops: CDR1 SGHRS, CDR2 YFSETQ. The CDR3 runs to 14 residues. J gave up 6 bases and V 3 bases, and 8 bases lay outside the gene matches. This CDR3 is CASSSGQGEGEQYF. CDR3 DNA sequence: TGCGCCAGCAGCTCCGGACAGGGTGAGGGCGAGCAGTACTTC.

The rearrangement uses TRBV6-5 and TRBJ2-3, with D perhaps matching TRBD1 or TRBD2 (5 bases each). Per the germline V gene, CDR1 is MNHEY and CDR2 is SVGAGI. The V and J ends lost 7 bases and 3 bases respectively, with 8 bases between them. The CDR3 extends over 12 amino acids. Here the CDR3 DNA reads TGTGCCAGCATGGGGGATACAGATACGCAGTATTTT. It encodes CASMGDTDTQYF.